The source of this T cell receptor (beta chain) is a study of CD8+CD57+ T cells in acquired aplastic anemia. To note about this clonotype: This sequence may be a read error, since a much larger clone differs from it by one base.

From germline, CDR1 is DFQATT and CDR2 SNEGSKA (reference sequence). The CDR3 has 15 residues. It was genomic DNA that served as the template for profiling TCR beta VDJ and CDR3. MiXCR, run by TCRdb on the reads, gives a single entry per CDR3 protein. The table lists about 470,000 distinct CDR3 sequences, roughly a third of them singletons. CD8+CD57+ cell expansion, shown by flow cytometry, had occurred in the patients selected for sequencing. The chain uses TRBV20-1 and TRBJ2-7; D gene unclear. This clonotype originated in a human donor with aplastic anemia. The sequencing sample was made of sorted CD4+, CD8+, or CD8+CD57+ T cells (not recorded which) from PBMCs. The CDR3 DNA reads TGCAGTGCTAGAGAAGGGTTAACGGCCTCCTACGAGCAGTGCTTC. This translates into CSAREGLTASYEQCF.